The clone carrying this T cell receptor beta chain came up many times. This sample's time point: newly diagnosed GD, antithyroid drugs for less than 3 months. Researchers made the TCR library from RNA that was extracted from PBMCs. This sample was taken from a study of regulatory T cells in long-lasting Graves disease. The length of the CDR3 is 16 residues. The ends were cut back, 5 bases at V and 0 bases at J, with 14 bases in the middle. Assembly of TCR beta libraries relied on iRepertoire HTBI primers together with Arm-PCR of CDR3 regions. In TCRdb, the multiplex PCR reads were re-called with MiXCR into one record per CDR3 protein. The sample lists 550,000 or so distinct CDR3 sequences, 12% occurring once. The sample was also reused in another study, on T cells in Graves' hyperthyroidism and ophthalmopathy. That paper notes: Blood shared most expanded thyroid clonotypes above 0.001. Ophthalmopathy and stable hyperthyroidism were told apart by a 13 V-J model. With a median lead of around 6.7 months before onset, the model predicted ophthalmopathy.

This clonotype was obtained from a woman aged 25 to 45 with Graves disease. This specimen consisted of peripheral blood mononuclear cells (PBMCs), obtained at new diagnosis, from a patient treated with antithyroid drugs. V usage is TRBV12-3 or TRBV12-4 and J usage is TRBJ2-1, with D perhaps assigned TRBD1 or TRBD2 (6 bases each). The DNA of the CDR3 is TGTGCCAGCAGTACCCCCGGGGGCAGCTCCTACAATGAGCAGTTCTTC. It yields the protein CASSTPGGSSYNEQFF.